A few counts support the clone carrying this T cell receptor beta chain. This entry belongs to a study of T cell clonotyping in hematopoietic cell transplantation. TCRdb's copy holds only in-frame clones and misses some; the assay was immunoSEQ multiplex PCR. The sample consists of some 49,000 clones, about nine tenths of them appearing once. This CDR3 is built from 16 residues. Trimming took 0 bases from V and 2 from J; bases not matched to a gene: 6. CDR1 is SGHRS and CDR2 is YFSETQ in the germline V gene. Time point specified: recipient sample about 28 days before transplant, after cytoreduction. Material: peripheral blood mononuclear cells, obtained before stem cell transplant. This receptor was taken from a man aged 60 to 75 with biphenotypic leukemia. Some clones in this sample may be carry-over from other donors' samples. This chain joins TRBV5-1 and TRBJ2-3; TRBD1 aligns across 7 bases. For the CDR3, the DNA is TGCGCCAGCAGCTTGGGATACAGGGGTTCCACAGATACGCAGTATTTT. Amino acids: CASSLGYRGSTDTQYF.